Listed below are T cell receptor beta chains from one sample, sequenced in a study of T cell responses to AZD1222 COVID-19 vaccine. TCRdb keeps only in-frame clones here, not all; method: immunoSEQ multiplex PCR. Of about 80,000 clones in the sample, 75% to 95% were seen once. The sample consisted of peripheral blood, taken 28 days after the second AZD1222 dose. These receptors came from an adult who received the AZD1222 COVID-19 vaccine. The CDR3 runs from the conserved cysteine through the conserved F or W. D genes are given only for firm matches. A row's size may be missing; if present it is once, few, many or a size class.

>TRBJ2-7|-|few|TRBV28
CASSPGTGYEQYF
TGTGCCAGCAGTCCCGGGACCGGCTACGAGCAGTACTTC
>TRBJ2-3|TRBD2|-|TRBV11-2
CASSQQGGTDTQYF
TGTGCCAGCAGCCAGCAGGGAGGGACAGATACGCAGTATTTT
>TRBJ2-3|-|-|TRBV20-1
CSASWGRPGPGTDTQYF
TGCAGTGCTAGTTGGGGGAGACCGGGACCTGGCACAGATACGCAGTATTTT
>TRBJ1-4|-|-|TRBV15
CATSREGGPNEKLFF
TGTGCCACCAGCAGAGAGGGGGGTCCTAATGAAAAACTGTTTTTT
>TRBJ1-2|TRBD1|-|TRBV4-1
CASSQREGDRANYGYTF
TGCGCCAGCAGCCAAAGGGAAGGGGACAGAGCAAACTATGGCTACACCTTC
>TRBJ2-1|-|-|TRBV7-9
CASSFNLGQYNEQFF
TGTGCCAGCAGCTTCAATCTTGGGCAGTACAATGAGCAGTTCTTC
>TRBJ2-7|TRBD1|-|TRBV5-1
CASSPAGTGLYEQYF
TGCGCCAGCAGCCCCGCCGGGACAGGGCTTTACGAGCAGTACTTC
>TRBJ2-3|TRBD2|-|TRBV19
CASSIDTAGNTQYF
TGTGCCAGTAGTATAGACACAGCGGGAAATACGCAGTATTTT
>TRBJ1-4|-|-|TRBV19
CASSPPLNEKLFF
TGTGCCAGTAGTCCTCCCCTTAATGAAAAACTGTTTTTT
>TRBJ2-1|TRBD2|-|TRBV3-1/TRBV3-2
CASSQGLAGNEQFF
TGTGCCAGCAGCCAGGGACTAGCGGGAAACGAGCAGTTCTTC
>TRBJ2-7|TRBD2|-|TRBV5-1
CASSLALAGVSSYEQYF
TGCGCCAGCAGCTTGGCACTAGCGGGTGTTAGCTCCTACGAGCAGTACTTC